This note documents a single T cell receptor (beta chain) sequence. What it binds is unknown. This record belongs to a study of T cells after posttransplantation cyclophosphamide. Study results and caveats: Recipient CMV seropositivity and CMV reactivation strongly tracked TRB clonality. Donor CD8+ memory clones often dominated recipient blood repertoires at later times. Skin or GI-infiltrating T cells shared few TRB sequences with blood.

The V segment lost 5 bases and the J segment 0 bases; nucleotides outside the gene matches: 8. Germline V lookup: CDR1 SGHRS, CDR2 YFSETQ. CDR3 length equals 15 residues. The data were produced by immunoSEQ multiplex PCR, yet TCRdb's version contains in-frame clones alone and is incomplete. The sample yields 30,000 or so clones, 70% to 90% seen once. The chain employs TRBV5-1 and TRBJ2-7; 7 nucleotides match TRBD1. The TCR sequence derives from a woman in her forties with a blood cancer, CMV-positive, and with a related stem cell donor. The specimen was PBMCs. The CDR3 sequence is CASRPGQASSYEQYF. The CDR3 bases are TGCGCCAGCAGACCCGGACAGGCTAGCTCCTACGAGCAGTACTTC.